This note documents a single TCR beta chain sequence. This clone was counted only a few times. Its antigen is unknown. Base qualities are not recorded, but no much larger clone differs from it by a single base. Libraries were constructed by PCR. Instrument used: Illumina HiSeq 4000. High-throughput sequencing was used to profile the TCR beta-chain CDR3 region of every patient. The authors' pipeline ran thus. Drawing on CDR3 differences between clinicopathological groups, the researchers built a classifier meant to tell apart patients with distant-metastatic papillary thyroid cancer. The Shannon index was used to assess repertoire diversity, and the Morisita-Horn index was used to assess tumor-blood repertoire similarity. TCRdb reran the public reads through fastp at Q25 and MiXCR, keeping productive beta chains. The V and J calls reflect TCRdb's pipeline rather than the authors' work. The sample data list about 34,000 clones, and 35% to 45% of these were observed just once. The ten biggest clones cover under 25% of the sample.

This entry is derived from a study of metastatic and nonmetastatic thyroid tumors (dated by TCRdb to about 2020). In the study overall: Repertoires were compared across peripheral blood and tumor or nodule tissue samples from malignant and benign thyroid patients.

No patient had received any treatment before thyroid surgery. Using T-cell receptor beta sequencing, the study looked back at clinical samples from patients collected from the early 2010s to the late 2010s. The paper's findings and limits, for the study overall: In both blood and tumor samples, malignant tumors were reported to have significantly higher TCR beta diversity than benign nodules.

Reading from cysteine to phenylalanine, the CDR3 counts 14 amino acids. Only the CDR3 portion is preserved as DNA: 42 bases, with reading frame beginning at the first base. Based on the germline V gene (reference sequence), the CDR1 and CDR2 sequences are LNHDA and SQIVND. V is clipped by 7 bases and J by 0 bases, and the sequence between their germline boundaries is 10 bases long. The TCR comes from a female donor with papillary thyroid cancer or a benign thyroid nodule (not recorded which). Some clones in this sample may be carry-over from other donors' samples. The V and J segments used are TRBV19 and TRBJ2-1; the best D guess is TRBD2, with 5 bases matching. Material: tumor tissue. For the CDR3, the sequence is CASMEASSYNEQFF. The DNA is TGTGCCAGTATGGAGGCTAGCTCCTACAATGAGCAGTTCTTC.